Below, 21 T cell receptor beta chains from the same sample are listed, as sequenced in a study of regulatory dendritic cells for organ transplantation. Here immunoSEQ multiplex PCR was the method, and the copy in TCRdb shows in-frame clones only, minus some. This sample has roughly 28,000 clones, with approximately 80% found just once. Sequencing was done on a sample of naive CD4+ T cells from blood. Subset denoted: CD45RA+ naive T cells. Receptors originate from a human donor in good health.

The chain has TRBV19 and TRBJ1-1; D is perhaps TRBD1 (5 bases). Trimming stripped 9 bases from V and 7 bases from J, with 15 bases between. Germline values: CDR1 LNHDA, CDR2 SQIVND (reference sequence). The CDR3 spans 12 residues. CDR3 in DNA: TGTGCCAGCCTATGGGGGGACGGTGAAGCTTTCTTT. As protein: CASLWGDGEAFF.

The rearrangement uses TRBV5-4 and TRBJ1-2; TRBD1 agrees at 7 bases. V gave up 3 bases and J gave up 4 bases; unmatched junction bases: 3. CDR1 and CDR2 (germline): SGHNT, YYREEE (reference sequence). The CDR3 totals 13 residues. The CDR3 sequence: CASSSGQFYGYTF. In nucleotides, the CDR3 is TGTGCCAGCAGCTCGGGACAGTTCTATGGCTACACCTTC.

The V and J genes are TRBV5-5 and TRBJ2-5; possibly TRBD1 for D (6 bases). Germline-derived CDR1 and CDR2 are SGHKS and YYEKEE (reference sequence). Trimming pared 0 bases from V and 2 bases from J, leaving 14 bases between. This CDR3 contains 16 residues. As DNA, the CDR3 is TGTGCCAGCAGCTTGGTTCAGGGGACGAGGCAAGAGACCCAGTACTTC. It yields the protein CASSLVQGTRQETQYF.

The chain employs TRBV9 and TRBJ2-6; D unclear. This CDR3 has 15 amino acids. V lost 1 base and J lost 4, with 9 bases in between. Per germline, CDR1 SGDLS and CDR2 YYNGEE. The CDR3 spells CASSVMGSGANVLTF. The DNA for the CDR3 is TGTGCCAGCAGCGTAATGGGCTCCGGGGCCAACGTCCTGACTTTC.

The gene calls are TRBV2 and TRBJ2-2; 13 bases match TRBD2. Germline V CDR1 and CDR2: SNHLY, FYNNEI. CDR3 length: 20 amino acids. With V trimmed by 7 bases and J by 0 bases, 14 bases remained unmatched. CDR3 sequence: CASNRNPGTSGESNTGELFF. The CDR3 region has the DNA TGTGCCAGCAACCGAAACCCCGGGACTAGCGGGGAATCGAACACCGGGGAGCTGTTTTTT.

This CDR3 reads CASSFNRGTGELFF. The CDR3, as DNA: TGTGCCAGCAGCTTCAACAGGGGTACCGGGGAGCTGTTTTTT. The J gene is TRBJ2-2, the V gene TRBV7-9, with TRBD1 matching 7 bases. There are 14 residues in the CDR3. The ends lost 3 bases at V and 5 bases at J; junction bases unmatched: 3. From germline, CDR1 is SEHNR and CDR2 FQNEAQ (reference sequence).

V usage is TRBV21-1 and J usage is TRBJ1-1; TRBD1, as called in the table, went unchecked against the DNA. TRBV21-1 constitutes a pseudogene. The CDR3 consists of 15 residues. The chain's CDR3 is CASSAKQGPITEAFF. For the CDR3, the DNA is TGTGCCAGCAGCGCCAAACAGGGGCCTATCACTGAAGCTTTCTTT.

The DNA for the CDR3 is TGTGCCAGCAGTTGGACAGGGGGGACGGCAGATACGCAGTATTTT. This codes for CASSWTGGTADTQYF. The chain is built from TRBV11-3 and TRBJ2-3, with TRBD1 identical over 10 bases. The CDR3 contains 15 residues. The ends lost 6 bases at V and 4 bases at J; junction bases unmatched: 7. CDR1 and CDR2 from the germline V gene are SGHNT and YENEEA.

This sequence joins TRBV5-8 and TRBJ1-1; no clear D gene. This CDR3 is built from 14 residues. Germline CDR1 and CDR2: SGHTS and YDEGEE. Trimming took 0 bases from V and 4 from J, leaving 10 bases between them. The CDR3 reads CASSLGQRGTEAFF. For the CDR3, the DNA is TGTGCCAGCAGCTTGGGCCAAAGAGGCACTGAAGCTTTCTTT.

V is TRBV2 and J is TRBJ2-3, with TRBD2 as a possible D gene (7 bases). The CDR3 is 15 amino acids. Deletions cut 6 bases from V and 3 bases from J, with 16 bases between. Looked up from germline, CDR1 is SNHLY and CDR2 is FYNNEI. The CDR3 here is CASSSGGGGTDTQYF. In nucleotides, the CDR3 is TGTGCCAGCAGCTCCGGAGGGGGGGGTACAGATACGCAGTATTTT.

This sequence joins TRBV27 and TRBJ2-7, with TRBD1 as a possible D gene (6 bases). The germline V gene has CDR1 MNHEY and CDR2 SMNVEV (reference sequence). The CDR3 runs 15 residues. The germline V and J ends were trimmed by 1 base and 2 bases, with 12 bases remaining between them. The CDR3 nucleotides read TGTGCCAGCAGTTTATATCCGGGACACACCTACGAGCAGTACTTC. Its protein product is CASSLYPGHTYEQYF.

This clone was detected once. The V call is TRBV7-5, the J call TRBJ1-2; the table gives TRBD1 as D, unverified against the DNA. TRBV7-5 is a recognized pseudogene. The CDR3 covers 16 residues. The CDR3 is CARSFAGSLINYGYTF. CDR3 DNA: TGTGCCAGAAGCTTCGCAGGGTCCCTAATAAACTATGGCTACACCTTC.

The chain joins TRBV4-1 to TRBJ1-1; D unclear. V shed 4 bases and J shed 4 bases, with 13 bases lying between them. CDR3 length equals 14 residues. Germline V gene lookup returns CDR1 MGHRA and CDR2 YSYEKL. The CDR3 region is CASSPQRGITEAFF. CDR3 coding DNA: TGCGCCAGCAGCCCTCAGCGAGGCATCACTGAAGCTTTCTTT.

The genes are TRBV5-4 and TRBJ1-2; D unclear. The CDR3 is 14 residues long. V was shortened by 1 base and J by 8 bases, with 15 bases between the two germline ends. Germline CDR1 reads SGHNT; CDR2 reads YYREEE (reference sequence). In DNA, the CDR3 is TGTGCCAGCAGCTTGAAGGGATCACCGGGGGGCTACACCTTC. Translation gives CASSLKGSPGGYTF.

This clone has only a few counts. The rearrangement joins TRBV6-6 to TRBJ1-2; 8 positions match TRBD1. The CDR3 is 15 residues long. Per germline, CDR1 MNHNY and CDR2 SVGAGI (reference sequence). Trimming at V came to 2 bases and at J to 6 bases, leaving 8 bases not matched to a gene. CDR3 residues: CASSYGTSGGHGYTF. The CDR3 DNA reads TGTGCCAGCAGTTACGGAACCTCAGGGGGCCATGGCTACACCTTC.

The CDR3 here is CASSTGTLFPGSSSYNEQFF. In nucleotides, the CDR3 is TGTGCCAGCAGCACCGGGACTCTCTTTCCCGGGAGTAGCTCCTACAATGAGCAGTTCTTC. The chain employs TRBV14 and TRBJ2-1; TRBD2 might be the D (6 bases). The CDR3 is made up of 20 amino acids. Per germline, CDR1 SGHDN and CDR2 FVKESK. Trimming took 5 bases from V and 0 from J, leaving 26 bases between them.

This sequence joins TRBV19 and TRBJ2-1, with D tentatively TRBD2 (6 bases). CDR3 length: 14 amino acids. Germline V lookup: CDR1 LNHDA, CDR2 SQIVND (reference sequence). The V gene lost 1 base and the J gene lost 8 bases, with 12 bases spanning the gap. CDR3 bases: TGTGCCAGTAGTATAGGGCGGGGCCGGGATGAGCAGTTCTTC. Translation gives CASSIGRGRDEQFF.

This chain connects TRBV4-3 to TRBJ1-1, with D uncertain. The CDR3 covers 14 residues. The V gene lost 0 bases and the J gene lost 8 bases, with 13 bases spanning the gap. Germline V CDR1 and CDR2: LGHNA, YSLEER. CDR3 bases: TGCGCCAGCAGCCAAGATGTCGGGGTACAGGAAGCTTTCTTT. Translating gives CASSQDVGVQEAFF.

V gene TRBV7-9 combines with J gene TRBJ2-3; 9 nucleotides align to TRBD2. J lost 5 bases, V lost 2 bases, and 5 bases had no gene match. CDR3 size: 15 residues. The germline V gene encodes CDR1 SEHNR and CDR2 FQNEAQ (reference sequence). Written as DNA, the CDR3 is TGTGCCAGCAGCTTATTAGCGGGGGCTGGAGATACGCAGTATTTT. Translating gives CASSLLAGAGDTQYF.

The chain has TRBV7-9 and TRBJ2-1; 11 bases match TRBD2. Trimming cost V 8 bases and J 6 bases; bases outside gene matches: 6. CDR3 size: 14 residues. From germline, CDR1 is SEHNR and CDR2 FQNEAQ (reference sequence). CDR3 nucleotide sequence: TGTGCCAGCCAACTAGCGGGGGACCCCAATGAGCAGTTCTTC. Translated: CASQLAGDPNEQFF.

The table lists this clone with a count of one. The DNA for the CDR3 is TGCGCCAGCACCGACCCAGGGGGCAACACTGAAGCTTTCTTT. Residues: CASTDPGGNTEAFF. The chain uses TRBV5-1 and TRBJ1-1, with TRBD1 matching over 8 bases. V was pared by 6 bases and J by 2 bases, with 6 bases of the junction left unmatched. Germline V CDR1 and CDR2: SGHRS, YFSETQ. The CDR3 is made up of 14 amino acids.